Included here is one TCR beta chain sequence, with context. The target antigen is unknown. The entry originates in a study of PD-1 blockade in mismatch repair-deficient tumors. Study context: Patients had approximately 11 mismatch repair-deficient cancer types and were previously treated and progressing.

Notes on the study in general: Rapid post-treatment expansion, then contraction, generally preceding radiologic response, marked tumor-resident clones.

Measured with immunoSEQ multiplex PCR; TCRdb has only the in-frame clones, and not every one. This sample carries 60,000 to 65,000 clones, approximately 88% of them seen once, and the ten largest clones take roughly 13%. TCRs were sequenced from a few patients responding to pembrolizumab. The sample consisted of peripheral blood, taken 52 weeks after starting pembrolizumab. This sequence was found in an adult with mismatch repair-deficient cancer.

The CDR3 region has the DNA TGTGCCAGCAGCTTAGGGGCTAGCGGGAGGGCCAAAGATACGCAGTATTTT. Its translation: CASSLGASGRAKDTQYF. The gene calls are TRBV13 and TRBJ2-3, with 12 nucleotides matching TRBD2. Germline V gene data show CDR1 as PRHDT and CDR2 as FYEKMQ (reference sequence). V lost 0 bases and J lost 5; bases outside the gene matches: 6. The CDR3 is 17 amino acids.